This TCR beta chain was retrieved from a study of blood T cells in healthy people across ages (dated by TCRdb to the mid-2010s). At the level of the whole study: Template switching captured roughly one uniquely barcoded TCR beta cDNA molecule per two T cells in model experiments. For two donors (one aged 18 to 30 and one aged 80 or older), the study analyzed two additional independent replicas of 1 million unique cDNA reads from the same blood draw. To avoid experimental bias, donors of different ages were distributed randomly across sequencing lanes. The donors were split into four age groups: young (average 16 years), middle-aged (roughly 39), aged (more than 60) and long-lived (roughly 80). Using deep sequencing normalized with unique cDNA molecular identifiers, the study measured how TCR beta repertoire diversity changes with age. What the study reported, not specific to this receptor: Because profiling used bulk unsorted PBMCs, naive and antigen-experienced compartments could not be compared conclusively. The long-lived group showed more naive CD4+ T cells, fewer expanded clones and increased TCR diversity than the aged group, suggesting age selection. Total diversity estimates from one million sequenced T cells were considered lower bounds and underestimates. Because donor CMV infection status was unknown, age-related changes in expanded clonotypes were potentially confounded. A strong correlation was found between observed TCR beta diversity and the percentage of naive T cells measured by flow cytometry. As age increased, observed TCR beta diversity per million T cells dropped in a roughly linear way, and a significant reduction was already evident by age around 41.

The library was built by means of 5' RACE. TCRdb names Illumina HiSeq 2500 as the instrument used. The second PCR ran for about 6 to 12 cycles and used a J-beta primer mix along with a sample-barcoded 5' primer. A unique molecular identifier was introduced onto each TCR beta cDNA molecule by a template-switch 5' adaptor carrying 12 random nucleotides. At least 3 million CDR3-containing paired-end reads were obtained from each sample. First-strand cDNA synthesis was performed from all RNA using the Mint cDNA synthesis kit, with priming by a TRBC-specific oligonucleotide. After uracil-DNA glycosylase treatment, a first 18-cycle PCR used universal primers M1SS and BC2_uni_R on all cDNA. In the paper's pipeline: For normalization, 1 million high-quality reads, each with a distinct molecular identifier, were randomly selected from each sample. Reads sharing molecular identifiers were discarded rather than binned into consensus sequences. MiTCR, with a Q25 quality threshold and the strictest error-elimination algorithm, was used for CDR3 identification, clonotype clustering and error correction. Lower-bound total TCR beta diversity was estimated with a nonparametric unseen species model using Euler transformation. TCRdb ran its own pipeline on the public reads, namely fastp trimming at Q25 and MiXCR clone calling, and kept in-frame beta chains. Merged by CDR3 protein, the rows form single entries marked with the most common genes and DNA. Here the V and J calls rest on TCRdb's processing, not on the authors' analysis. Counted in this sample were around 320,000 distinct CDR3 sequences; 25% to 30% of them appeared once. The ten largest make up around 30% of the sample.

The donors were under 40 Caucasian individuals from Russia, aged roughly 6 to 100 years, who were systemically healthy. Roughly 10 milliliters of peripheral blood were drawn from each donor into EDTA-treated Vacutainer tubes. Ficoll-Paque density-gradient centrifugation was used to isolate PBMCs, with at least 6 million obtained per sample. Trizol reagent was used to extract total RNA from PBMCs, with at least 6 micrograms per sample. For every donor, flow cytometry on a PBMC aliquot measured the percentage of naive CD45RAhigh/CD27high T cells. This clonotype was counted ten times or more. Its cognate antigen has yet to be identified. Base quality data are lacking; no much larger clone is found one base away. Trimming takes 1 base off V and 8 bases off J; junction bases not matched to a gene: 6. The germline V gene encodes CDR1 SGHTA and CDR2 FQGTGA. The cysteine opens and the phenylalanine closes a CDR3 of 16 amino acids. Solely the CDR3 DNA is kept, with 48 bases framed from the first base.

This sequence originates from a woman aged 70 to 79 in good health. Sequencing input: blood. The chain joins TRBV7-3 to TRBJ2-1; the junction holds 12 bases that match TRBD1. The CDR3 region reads CASSLMGGTGGDEQFF. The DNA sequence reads TGTGCCAGCAGCTTAATGGGGGGGACAGGGGGCGATGAGCAGTTCTTC.